This is a list of T cell receptor beta chains from one sample in a study of cytomegalovirus exposure and HLA in healthy donors. Repertoires were generated with immunoSEQ multiplex PCR, while TCRdb's copy carries only in-frame clones and drops some. The repertoire holds 150,000 or so clones, with about 86% as singletons. Material: PBMCs. The receptors here all came from a woman in her twenties or thirties in good health and CMV-seronegative. Each CDR3 is given with its conserved first and last residue. Each record gives: clone size, D gene, J gene, V gene, CDR3 DNA, CDR3 protein. A D gene is named only where the DNA matches it firmly. Not every row has a clone size; where given, it reads once, few, many or a size class.

-	TRBD2	TRBJ2-3	TRBV19	TGTGCCAGTAGTGATCGAGTGGGACTAGGCCCAGATACGCAGTATTTT	CASSDRVGLGPDTQYF
-	TRBD1	TRBJ1-3	TRBV6-6	TGTGCCAGCACCTACCGGGACAGCTCTGGAAACACCATATATTTT	CASTYRDSSGNTIYF
-	TRBD2	TRBJ2-7	TRBV5-6	TGTGCCAGCAGCTTGACTAGCGGGGGGCTCAGTGAGCAGTACTTC	CASSLTSGGLSEQYF
-	TRBD1	TRBJ1-1	TRBV18	TGTGCCAGCTCAAGCGGGACAGGGGGGACTGAAGCTTTCTTT	CASSSGTGGTEAFF
once	TRBD1	TRBJ2-1	TRBV5-1	TGCGCCAGCAGCCTGGACAGGGCTTACAATGAGCAGTTCTTC	CASSLDRAYNEQFF
-	-	TRBJ2-1	TRBV5-1	TGCGCCAGCAGCCCAGCGGTGACCTACAATGAGCAGTTCTTC	CASSPAVTYNEQFF
-	-	TRBJ1-3	TRBV27	TGTGCCAGCAGTCCCCGGGAGGGGGTGGGAAACACCATATATTTT	CASSPREGVGNTIYF
-	-	TRBJ1-2	TRBV2	TGTGCCAGCAGTGAGAGGGTCTTTGGGGCTAACTATGGCTACACCTTC	CASSERVFGANYGYTF
-	-	TRBJ1-5	TRBV7-2	TGTGCCAGCAGCTTAGCGTGGGGAGTAGTCGGCAACCAGCCCCAGCATTTT	CASSLAWGVVGNQPQHF
-	-	TRBJ2-7	TRBV6-5	TGTGCCAGCAGCCGCGGGTCTGGCGAGCAGTACTTC	CASSRGSGEQYF
few	-	TRBJ1-3	TRBV27	TGTGCCAGCAGCCCGGGAGGGAACACCATATATTTT	CASSPGGNTIYF
-	-	TRBJ1-2	TRBV10-3	TGTGCCATCAGTGTCGCCCCGGGCTATGGCTACACCTTC	CAISVAPGYGYTF
-	-	TRBJ1-2	TRBV18	TGTGCCAGCTCACCGGGACAATCCGATGGCTACACCTTC	CASSPGQSDGYTF
-	TRBD1	TRBJ1-2	TRBV6-1	TGTGCCAGCAGTGAAGGGGACAGTTTCTATGGCTACACCTTC	CASSEGDSFYGYTF
few	TRBD1	TRBJ2-2	TRBV29-1	TGCAGCGTTCGACAGGGGGTAGACACCGGGGAGCTGTTTTTT	CSVRQGVDTGELFF
-	-	TRBJ2-5	TRBV30	TGTGCCTGGAGCCCCGGGCAAGAGACCCAGTACTTC	CAWSPGQETQYF
-	-	TRBJ2-7	TRBV30	TGTGCCTGGGATACAGGCCCCCCGGCTTACGAGCAGTACTTC	CAWDTGPPAYEQYF
-	-	TRBJ2-7	TRBV11-3	TGTGCCAGCAGCCAGGGGTCCGGCGAGCAGTACTTC	CASSQGSGEQYF
-	-	TRBJ1-1	TRBV6-5	TGTGCCAGCGCCCTAACAGAGGGCACTGAAGCTTTCTTT	CASALTEGTEAFF
-	TRBD1	TRBJ1-1	TRBV2	TGTGCCAACAGACAGGGAAGGAACACTGAAGCTTTCTTT	CANRQGRNTEAFF
-	-	TRBJ2-3	TRBV29-1	TGCAGCGTGGGCCGCCGATTACGAGACACAGATACGCAGTATTTT	CSVGRRLRDTDTQYF
-	-	TRBJ2-7	TRBV7-2	TGTGCCAGCAGCTTAGCAGGGAGCTACGAGCAGTACTTC	CASSLAGSYEQYF
-	-	TRBJ1-3	TRBV19	TGTGCCAGTAGTACCAGATCCGGGTCTGGAAACACCATATATTTT	CASSTRSGSGNTIYF
-	TRBD2	TRBJ2-5	TRBV2	TGTGCCAGCTCGGTTTTGGCTAGCGGGGGGGCTGAGACCCAGTACTTC	CASSVLASGGAETQYF
-	-	TRBJ2-7	TRBV7-9	TGTGCCAGCAGCTTTACCGGGACACCCTTCGAGCAGTACTTC	CASSFTGTPFEQYF
-	TRBD1	TRBJ2-2	TRBV7-8	TGTGCCAGCAGCGCACAGGGGGCTGACACCGGGGAGCTGTTTTTT	CASSAQGADTGELFF
-	-	TRBJ1-2	TRBV7-2	TGTGCCAGCAGCTTAGCCAGGGCCGATACTCTCTATGGCTACACCTTC	CASSLARADTLYGYTF
-	TRBD1	TRBJ2-7	TRBV6-1	TGTGCCAGCAGTGTGACAGGGACCTACGAGCAGTACTTC	CASSVTGTYEQYF
-	TRBD1	TRBJ2-7	TRBV6-5	TGTGCCAGTGGGACAGGGGGGCACGAGCAGTACTTC	CASGTGGHEQYF
-	-	TRBJ2-7	TRBV4-2	TGTGCCAGCAGCCAAGGGGGCAGTTTGGGCGAGCAGTACTTC	CASSQGGSLGEQYF
-	-	TRBJ1-2	TRBV21-1	TGTGAGGGTCGGGCGGGCGGCTACACCTTC	CEGRAGGYTF
few	-	TRBJ1-1	TRBV27	TGTGCCTCCTCAGCAGGCAGCCTTCGCACTGAAGCTTTCTTT	CASSAGSLRTEAFF
-	-	TRBJ1-2	TRBV25-1	TGTGCCAGCAGTGGAGGGTACGACTATGGCTACACCTTC	CASSGGYDYGYTF
-	TRBD1	TRBJ1-2	TRBV7-9	TGTGCCAGCAGCTCCAACAATTTCCCGGGACAGGGGGTTTATGGCTACACCTTC	CASSSNNFPGQGVYGYTF
-	TRBD2	TRBJ2-5	TRBV5-1	TGCGCCAGCAGCTTGGCGACTAGCGGGGGGGGAGAGACCCAGTACTTC	CASSLATSGGGETQYF
-	-	TRBJ1-1	TRBV30	TGTGCCTGGAACCTTCGGGGAGGGGACACTGAAGCTTTCTTT	CAWNLRGGDTEAFF
-	-	TRBJ1-1	TRBV4-1	TGCGCCAGCAGTCGACCGCGGGACCCCGGGGCGTATGAAGCTTTCTTT	CASSRPRDPGAYEAFF
-	-	TRBJ1-1	TRBV5-1	TGCGCCAGCAGCCAGGGTCCAAGGGGCACTGAAGCTTTCTTT	CASSQGPRGTEAFF
once	TRBD1	TRBJ1-4	TRBV30	TGTGCCTGGAGCACAGGGGGCCCTAATGAAAAACTGTTTTTT	CAWSTGGPNEKLFF
-	-	TRBJ1-5	TRBV13	TGTGCCAGCAGCTTAGGATCAATGGGCCTCAGTCAGCCCCAGCATTTT	CASSLGSMGLSQPQHF
-	-	TRBJ1-2	TRBV7-9	TGTGCCAGCAGCTTTATGCACTCCGGGGAGTACTATGGCTACACCTTC	CASSFMHSGEYYGYTF
-	TRBD1	TRBJ1-6	TRBV6-6	TGTGCCAGCAGTGGGACAGGGCCTCAAGCCCTCCACTTT	CASSGTGPQALHF
-	-	TRBJ1-1	TRBV5-1	TGCGCCAGCAGCCGGGAGGGGGAAACTGAAGCTTTCTTT	CASSREGETEAFF
-	TRBD1	TRBJ1-1	TRBV19	TGTGCCAGTAGTATATCCGGGACAGGGACTTTGAACACTGAAGCTTTCTTT	CASSISGTGTLNTEAFF
once	TRBD1	TRBJ1-2	TRBV27	TGTGCCAGCAGTTTATATGGGACAGGGTATGGCTACACCTTC	CASSLYGTGYGYTF
-	-	TRBJ2-5	TRBV6-5	TGTGCCAGCAGTTCGGGGGAGCCCTCGACCCAGTACTTC	CASSSGEPSTQYF
-	-	TRBJ1-2	TRBV2	TGTGCCAGCAGGGCTAGACTCCTAAACTATGGCTACACCTTC	CASRARLLNYGYTF
-	-	TRBJ2-3	TRBV2	TGTGCCAGCAGATTACAGATCAGCGGGACAGATACGCAGTATTTT	CASRLQISGTDTQYF
-	-	TRBJ2-5	TRBV7-9	TGTGCCAGCAGCTTGTGGGAGGAGACCCAGTACTTC	CASSLWEETQYF
once	TRBD2	TRBJ2-1	TRBV11-2	TGTGCCAGCAGCAGCGGGGGGTATGGCAATGAGCAGTTCTTC	CASSSGGYGNEQFF
-	TRBD1	TRBJ1-2	TRBV7-2	TGTGCCAGCAGCTCCAACCCGACAGGGGATGGCTACACCTTC	CASSSNPTGDGYTF
-	-	TRBJ2-2	TRBV7-2	TGTGCCAGCAGCTTAGACGGTTACACCGGGGAGCTGTTTTTT	CASSLDGYTGELFF
-	-	TRBJ1-1	TRBV2	TGTGCCAGCAGTGACGGGGGAATCGTGAACACTGAAGCTTTCTTT	CASSDGGIVNTEAFF
-	-	TRBJ1-1	TRBV20-1	TGCAGTGCTAGAGGGGGCGCTGAAGCTTTCTTT	CSARGGAEAFF